The 23 T cell receptor beta chains presented below share a single source sample, sequenced in a study of cytomegalovirus exposure and HLA in healthy donors (TCRdb year 2017). The library was produced with the immunoSEQ multiplex PCR assay. The multiplex PCR relied on a mix of 60 forward primers for TCR Vbeta segments and 13 reverse primers for TCR Jbeta segments. The immuneACCESS repertoire file appears here via TCRdb, limited to in-frame rearrangements. These files lack a portion of the clones; in checked studies, under half of the deficit traces to unresolved V genes, and the cause of the others is not known. The sample includes 210,000 or so clones, with around 89% observed a single time. The ten largest account for roughly 1% of the sample. The material sequenced was PBMCs. All receptors come from a woman aged 18-30 years in good health and CMV-seronegative.

The chain combines TRBV2 with TRBJ2-1, with 8 positions matching TRBD1. From germline, CDR1 is SNHLY and CDR2 FYNNEI. V shed 8 bases and J 2 bases; nucleotides not matched to a gene: 5. The CDR3 covers 14 residues. CDR3 sequence: CASVRTGPYNEQFF. For the CDR3, the DNA is TGTGCCAGCGTCAGGACAGGGCCCTACAATGAGCAGTTCTTC. The whole variable domain, remainder taken from reference TRBV2 and TRBJ2-1, is EPEVTQTPSHQVTQMGQEVILRCVPISNHLYFYWYRQILGQKVEFLVSFYNNEISEKSEIFDDQFSVERPDGSNFTLKIRSTKLEDSAMYFCASVRTGPYNEQFFGPGTRLTVL.

The V gene is TRBV5-4, the J gene TRBJ2-1; TRBD2 is a possible D gene (6 bases). This CDR3 is built from 14 residues. From germline, CDR1 is SGHNT and CDR2 YYREEE (reference sequence). V shed 9 bases and J shed 4 bases, with 17 bases lying between them. The CDR3 region has the DNA TGTGCCATCCCGCTAGGAGGGGAGTACAATGAGCAGTTCTTC. Residues: CAIPLGGEYNEQFF.

The chain links TRBV12-5 to TRBJ2-1; perhaps TRBD2 as D (7 bases). Germline CDR1 LGHNT, CDR2 FRNRAP. Trimming removed 3 bases from V and 4 bases from J, with 13 bases in between. The CDR3 runs to 15 residues. In nucleotides, the CDR3 is TGTGCTAGTGGTTTTGGGGGGGCCTCGTACAATGAGCAGTTCTTC. Protein: CASGFGGASYNEQFF.

The chain combines TRBV5-1 with TRBJ2-5; a weak D match, TRBD2 (7 bases). Germline V gene sequence: CDR1 SGHRS, CDR2 YFSETQ. Trimming pared 4 bases from V and 4 bases from J, leaving 14 bases between. There are 14 residues in the CDR3. The CDR3 loop reads CASSPIAGAETQYF. The CDR3 DNA sequence: TGCGCCAGCAGCCCGATCGCGGGGGCAGAGACCCAGTACTTC.

This chain links TRBV11-2 with TRBJ2-1, with D unresolved. The germline V gene has CDR1 SGHAT and CDR2 FQNNGV. The CDR3 extends over 15 amino acids. The V end was cut by 5 bases, the J end by 4 bases, with 15 bases between. CDR3 bases: TGTGCCAGCAGCCAACAACCAGGCCTTTACAATGAGCAGTTCTTC. Protein product: CASSQQPGLYNEQFF.

This chain joins TRBV21-1 and TRBJ1-2. TRBV21-1 counts as a pseudogene. The CDR3 totals 16 residues. As DNA, the CDR3 is TGTGCCAGCAGCAAAGTGACGTCGGAGGTGGGCTATGGCTACACCTTC. Translation: CASSKVTSEVGYGYTF.

The chain joins TRBV5-1 to TRBJ1-2; D possibly corresponds to TRBD1 (6 bases). The ends were cut back, 4 bases at V and 4 bases at J, with 17 bases in the middle. Germline V gene sequence: CDR1 SGHRS, CDR2 YFSETQ. This CDR3 has 15 residues. CDR3 loop: CASSSGTRGGYGYTF. CDR3 bases: TGCGCCAGCAGCAGCGGGACACGGGGGGGCTATGGCTACACCTTC. The full variable domain, completed using reference TRBV5-1 and TRBJ1-2, is KAGVTQTPRYLIKTRGQQVTLSCSPISGHRSVSWYQQTPGQGLQFLFEYFSETQRNKGNFPGRFSGRQFSNSRSEMNVSTLELGDSALYLCASSSGTRGGYGYTFGSGTRLTVV.

This chain joins TRBV13 and TRBJ2-1, with D tentatively TRBD1 (6 bases). Germline lookup yields CDR1 PRHDT and CDR2 FYEKMQ (reference sequence). The CDR3 runs 12 residues. Trimming cost V 6 bases and J 6 bases, with 9 bases left between them. CDR3: CASSRDINEQFF. The CDR3 DNA follows: TGTGCCAGCAGTCGGGACATCAATGAGCAGTTCTTC.

This chain links TRBV6-6 with TRBJ2-2; 7 positions match TRBD1. This CDR3 has 15 residues. With 8 bases clipped from V and 0 bases from J, the junction kept 6 bases outside the gene matches. Germline V gene sequence: CDR1 MNHNY, CDR2 SVGAGI (reference sequence). The CDR3 spells CASERDRSNTGELFF. The CDR3 nucleotides are TGTGCCAGCGAAAGGGACAGATCGAACACCGGGGAGCTGTTTTTT.

The gene calls are TRBV14 and TRBJ2-1, with D unclear. The CDR3 spans 12 residues. Germline V gene sequence: CDR1 SGHDN, CDR2 FVKESK. V was trimmed by 4 bases and J by 5 bases, leaving 6 bases between them. CDR3 DNA sequence: TGTGCCAGCAGCCCCCACAACAATGAGCAGTTCTTC. This sequence encodes CASSPHNNEQFF.

The rearrangement uses TRBV29-1 and TRBJ2-1; 11 bases fit TRBD1. Per the germline V gene, CDR1 is SQVTM and CDR2 is ANQGSEA. The CDR3 spans 15 residues. The V and J ends lost 3 bases and 3 bases, in that order; junction bases with no gene match: 4. DNA of the CDR3: TGCAGCGTTGACCCCGGGACAGGGGGCTACAATGAGCAGTTCTTC. This codes for CSVDPGTGGYNEQFF.

The table lists this clone with a count of one. CDR3 DNA: TGTGCCAGCTCACCACTCCCGGACAGGGGCAATTCACCCCTCCACTTT. It is translated as CASSPLPDRGNSPLHF. The genes are TRBV18 and TRBJ1-6, with 9 bases aligning to TRBD1. Germline-derived CDR1 and CDR2 are KGHSH and LQKENI. The CDR3 runs to 16 residues. The V gene end was trimmed by 1 base and the J gene end by 7 bases; junction bases not matched to a gene: 5.

The chain couples TRBV7-9 to TRBJ2-1, with a tentative D call TRBD1 (6 bases). The length of the CDR3 is 12 residues. The V end lost 6 bases, the J end lost 9 bases, and 12 bases lay between the germline ends. Germline CDR1 SEHNR, CDR2 FQNEAQ (reference sequence). The CDR3 region is CASRSRGGEQFF. The DNA of the CDR3 is TGTGCCAGCAGAAGTAGAGGGGGTGAGCAGTTCTTC. Using reference TRBV7-9 and TRBJ2-1 for the parts outside the CDR3, the full variable domain is DTGVSQNPRHKITKRGQNVTFRCDPISEHNRLYWYRQTLGQGPEFLTYFQNEAQLEKSRLLSDRFSAERPKGSFSTLEIQRTEQGDSAMYLCASRSRGGEQFFGPGTRLTVL.

The chain recombines TRBV25-1 with TRBJ1-1; D remains unclear. The CDR3 consists of 13 residues. Germline CDR1 reads MGHDK; CDR2 reads SYGVNS. V lost 2 bases and J lost 4, with 8 bases in between. The CDR3 DNA sequence: TGTGCCAGCAGTGAACGGGGAGGCACTGAAGCTTTCTTT. This codes for CASSERGGTEAFF.

This chain connects TRBV5-1 to TRBJ1-2, with 7 positions matching TRBD1. V lost 4 bases and J lost 6; bases outside the gene matches: 9. In germline, CDR1 is SGHRS, CDR2 YFSETQ. CDR3 length: 14 amino acids. DNA for the CDR3: TGCGCCAGCAGCAGTACGACAGGGCCGGATGGCTACACCTTC. Protein: CASSSTTGPDGYTF.

The gene calls are TRBV2 and TRBJ2-7; the D gene is possibly TRBD1 (6 bases). The CDR3 runs to 13 residues. The germline V and J ends were trimmed by 7 bases and 3 bases, with 13 bases remaining between them. Germline assignment: CDR1 SNHLY and CDR2 FYNNEI. CDR3 residues: CASTWDIYYEQYF. The CDR3 nucleotides read TGTGCCAGCACATGGGACATTTACTACGAGCAGTACTTC.

The chain carries TRBV7-9 and TRBJ2-1; D is undetermined. This CDR3 region has 15 residues. Germline CDR1 is SEHNR and CDR2 is FQNEAQ (reference sequence). V dropped 7 bases and J dropped 0 bases, with 13 bases sitting between them. The CDR3 DNA follows: TGTGCCAGCAAGATAATATCAGGCTCCTACAATGAGCAGTTCTTC. This codes for CASKIISGSYNEQFF.

The chain recombines TRBV29-1 with TRBJ2-7; 10 bases fit TRBD1. CDR1 and CDR2 (germline): SQVTM, ANQGSEA. Trimming took 6 bases from V and 2 from J; bases not matched to a gene: 13. CDR3 length: 16 amino acids. This chain's CDR3 is CSVKTPRGQGTYEQYF. CDR3 in DNA: TGCAGCGTCAAAACCCCCCGGGGACAGGGGACCTACGAGCAGTACTTC.

The chain recombines TRBV4-3 with TRBJ1-2; tentative D call: TRBD1 (5 bases). V dropped 4 bases and J dropped 4 bases, with 16 bases sitting between them. CDR1 LGHNA and CDR2 YSLEER come from the germline V gene. The CDR3 consists of 15 residues. CDR3 nucleotides: TGCGCCAGCAGCCCCTCCGGGACTATACGCTATGGCTACACCTTC. This gives the protein CASSPSGTIRYGYTF.

The chain recombines TRBV7-9 with TRBJ2-7; TRBD1 matches at 10 bases. There are 14 residues in the CDR3. Germline V gene sequence: CDR1 SEHNR, CDR2 FQNEAQ (reference sequence). V shed 3 bases, J shed 3 bases, and the junction held 2 bases outside the gene matches. The CDR3 coding sequence is TGTGCCAGCAGCTTGACAGGGGGCCTCTACGAGCAGTACTTC. Its translation is CASSLTGGLYEQYF.

V is TRBV5-4 and J is TRBJ2-5; perhaps TRBD2 as D (6 bases). Between the trimmed V and J ends, which lost 3 bases and 2 bases, there was a span of 14 bases. The CDR3 runs to 15 residues. From germline, CDR1 is SGHNT and CDR2 YYREEE (reference sequence). The CDR3 reads CASSSGSGGQETQYF. CDR3 nucleotide sequence: TGTGCCAGCAGCTCGGGATCCGGGGGACAAGAGACCCAGTACTTC.

This chain connects TRBV7-3 to TRBJ2-1, with D perhaps matching TRBD1 (5 bases). The CDR3 spans 14 residues. Trimming removed 3 bases from V and 6 bases from J, with 12 bases in between. The germline CDR1 and CDR2 sequences are SGHTA and FQGTGA. CDR3 nucleotides: TGTGCCAGCAGCTTGTACAGGTCCCTCAATGAGCAGTTCTTC. Encoded protein: CASSLYRSLNEQFF.

This chain joins TRBV9 and TRBJ2-2; maybe TRBD2 (5 bases). CDR3 length: 11 amino acids. Germline CDR1 SGDLS, CDR2 YYNGEE. V lost 7 bases and J 4 bases, leaving 5 bases between the germline ends. CDR3 in DNA: TGTGCCAGCCGGGGCACCGGGGAGCTGTTTTTT. Translation: CASRGTGELFF.